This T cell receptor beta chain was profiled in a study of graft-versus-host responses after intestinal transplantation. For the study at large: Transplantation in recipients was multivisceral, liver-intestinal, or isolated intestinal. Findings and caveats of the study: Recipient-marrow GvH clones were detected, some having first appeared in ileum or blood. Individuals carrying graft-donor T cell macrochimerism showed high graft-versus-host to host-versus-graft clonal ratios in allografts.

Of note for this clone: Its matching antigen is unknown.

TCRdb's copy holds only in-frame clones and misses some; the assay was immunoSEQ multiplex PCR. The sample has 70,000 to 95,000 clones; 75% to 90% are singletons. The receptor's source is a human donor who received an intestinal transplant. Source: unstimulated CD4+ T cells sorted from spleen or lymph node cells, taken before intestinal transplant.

As DNA, the CDR3 is TGTGCCAGCAACCCGACAGGGTTTAGCAATCAGCCCCAGCATTTT. It encodes CASNPTGFSNQPQHF. The V gene is TRBV6-5, the J gene TRBJ1-5, with 7 bases that match TRBD1. Trimming removed 7 bases from V and 0 bases from J; junction bases left unmatched: 6. Germline V gene data show CDR1 as MNHEY and CDR2 as SVGAGI. The CDR3 covers 15 residues.